The source of this T cell receptor beta chain is a study of regulatory T cells in long-lasting Graves disease. General study findings and limits: Accuracy was perhaps lowered by the small sample size.

This clonotype came up many times. What it binds is not known. The CDR3 spans 13 residues. V was clipped by 0 bases and J by 7 bases, with 9 bases between them. According to the study, TCR beta libraries were built with iRepertoire HTBI primers and CDR3-region Arm-PCR. TCRdb processed the multiplex PCR reads anew with MiXCR; each CDR3 protein has one entry. The sample has 350,000 to 400,000 distinct CDR3 sequences, around 15% seen once; the top ten hold about a fifth. Time point of the sample: newly diagnosed GD, antithyroid drugs for less than 3 months. Construction of the TCR library relied on RNA isolated from PBMCs. In Xi'an, China, an endocrinology department was the source of patients.

Sample: peripheral blood mononuclear cells (PBMCs), taken at new diagnosis, from a patient treated with antithyroid drugs. The receptor's source is a female donor with Graves disease. V gene TRBV12-3 or TRBV12-4 combines with J gene TRBJ1-2; D is unclear. The CDR3 sequence: CASSLATPGGYTF. CDR3 nucleotides: TGTGCCAGCAGTTTAGCGACCCCCGGTGGCTACACCTTC.